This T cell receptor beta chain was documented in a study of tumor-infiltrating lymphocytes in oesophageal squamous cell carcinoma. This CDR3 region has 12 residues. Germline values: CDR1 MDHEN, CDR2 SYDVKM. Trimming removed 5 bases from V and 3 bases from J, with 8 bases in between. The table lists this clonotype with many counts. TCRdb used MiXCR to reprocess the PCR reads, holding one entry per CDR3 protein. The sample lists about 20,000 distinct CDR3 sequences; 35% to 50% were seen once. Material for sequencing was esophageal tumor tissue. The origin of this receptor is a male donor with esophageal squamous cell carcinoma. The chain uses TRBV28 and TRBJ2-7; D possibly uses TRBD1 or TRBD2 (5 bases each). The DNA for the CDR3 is TGTGCCAGCAGTGGGGGATTCTACGAGCAGTACTTC. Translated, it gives CASSGGFYEQYF.